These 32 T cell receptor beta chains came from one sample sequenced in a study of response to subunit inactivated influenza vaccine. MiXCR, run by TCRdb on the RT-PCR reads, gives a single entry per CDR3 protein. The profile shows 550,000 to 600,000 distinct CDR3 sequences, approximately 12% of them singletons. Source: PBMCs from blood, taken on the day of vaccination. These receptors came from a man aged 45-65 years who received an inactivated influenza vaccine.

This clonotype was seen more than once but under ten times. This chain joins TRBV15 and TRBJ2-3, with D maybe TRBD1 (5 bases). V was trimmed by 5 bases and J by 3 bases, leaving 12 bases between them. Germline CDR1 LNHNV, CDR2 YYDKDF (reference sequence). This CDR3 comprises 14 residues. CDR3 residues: CATSFEAGTDTQYF. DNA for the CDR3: TGTGCCACCAGCTTTGAGGCAGGGACAGATACGCAGTATTTT.

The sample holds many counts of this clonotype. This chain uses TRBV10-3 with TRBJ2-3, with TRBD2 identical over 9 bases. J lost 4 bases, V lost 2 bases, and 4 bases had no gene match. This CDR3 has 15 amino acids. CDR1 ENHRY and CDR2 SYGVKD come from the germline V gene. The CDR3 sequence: CAISETSGRSDTQYF. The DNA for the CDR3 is TGTGCCATCAGTGAGACGAGCGGGAGGTCAGATACGCAGTATTTT.

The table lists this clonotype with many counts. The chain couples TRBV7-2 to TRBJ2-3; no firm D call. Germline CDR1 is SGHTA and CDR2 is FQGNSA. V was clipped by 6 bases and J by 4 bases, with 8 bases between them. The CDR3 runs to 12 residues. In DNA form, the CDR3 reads TGTGCCAGCAGTTTTCCGCCAGATACGCAGTATTTT. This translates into CASSFPPDTQYF.

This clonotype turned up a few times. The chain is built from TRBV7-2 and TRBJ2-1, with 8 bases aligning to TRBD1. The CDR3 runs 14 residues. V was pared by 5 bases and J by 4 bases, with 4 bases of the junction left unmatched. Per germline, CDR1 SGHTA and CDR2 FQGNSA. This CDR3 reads CASSRGTGYNEQFF. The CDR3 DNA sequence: TGTGCCAGCAGCAGGGGGACAGGTTACAATGAGCAGTTCTTC.

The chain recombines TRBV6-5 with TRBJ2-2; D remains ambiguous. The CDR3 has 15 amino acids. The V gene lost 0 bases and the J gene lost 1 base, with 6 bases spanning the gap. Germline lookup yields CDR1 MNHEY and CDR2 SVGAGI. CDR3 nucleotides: TGTGCCAGCAGTTACTCGCGGCAGAACACCGGGGAGCTGTTTTTT. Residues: CASSYSRQNTGELFF.

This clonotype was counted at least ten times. The CDR3 DNA reads as TGTGCCAGCAGTTTAGACATAGCGGGAGGGCCTTCTCATGAGCAGTTCTTC. Protein: CASSLDIAGGPSHEQFF. The chain uses TRBV28 and TRBJ2-1, with 11 bases identical to TRBD2. V lost 2 bases, J lost 8 bases, and 11 bases stayed unmatched. The germline V gene has CDR1 MDHEN and CDR2 SYDVKM. This CDR3 has 17 residues.

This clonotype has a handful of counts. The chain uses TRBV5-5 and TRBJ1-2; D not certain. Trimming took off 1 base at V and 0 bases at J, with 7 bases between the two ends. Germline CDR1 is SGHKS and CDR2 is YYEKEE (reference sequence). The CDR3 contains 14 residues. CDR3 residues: CASSLIGANYGYTF. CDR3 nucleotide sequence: TGTGCCAGCAGCTTGATTGGTGCTAACTATGGCTACACCTTC.

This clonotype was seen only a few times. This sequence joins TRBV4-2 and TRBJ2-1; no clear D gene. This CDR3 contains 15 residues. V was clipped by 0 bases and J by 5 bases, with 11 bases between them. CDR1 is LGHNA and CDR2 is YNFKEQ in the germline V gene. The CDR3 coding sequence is TGTGCCAGCAGCCAAGACCCGGGCTGGGACAATGAGCAGTTCTTC. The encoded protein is CASSQDPGWDNEQFF.

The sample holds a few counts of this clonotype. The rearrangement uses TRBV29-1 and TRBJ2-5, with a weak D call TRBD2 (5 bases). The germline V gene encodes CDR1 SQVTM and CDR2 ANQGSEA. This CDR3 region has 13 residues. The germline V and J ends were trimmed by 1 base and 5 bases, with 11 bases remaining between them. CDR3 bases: TGCAGCGTTGAAGTTATTACGGGGGAGACCCAGTACTTC. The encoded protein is CSVEVITGETQYF. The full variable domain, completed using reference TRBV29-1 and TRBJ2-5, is SAVISQKPSRDICQRGTSLTIQCQVDSQVTMMFWYRQQPGQSLTLIATANQGSEATYESGFVIDKFPISRPNLTFSTLTVSNMSPEDSSIYLCSVEVITGETQYFGPGTRLLVL.

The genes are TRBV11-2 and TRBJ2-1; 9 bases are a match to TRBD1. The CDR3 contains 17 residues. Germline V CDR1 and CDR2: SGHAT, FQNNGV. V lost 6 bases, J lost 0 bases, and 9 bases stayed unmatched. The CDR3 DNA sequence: TGTGCCAGCAGACGCCCGGGACAGGGTCACTCCTACAATGAGCAGTTCTTC. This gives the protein CASRRPGQGHSYNEQFF.

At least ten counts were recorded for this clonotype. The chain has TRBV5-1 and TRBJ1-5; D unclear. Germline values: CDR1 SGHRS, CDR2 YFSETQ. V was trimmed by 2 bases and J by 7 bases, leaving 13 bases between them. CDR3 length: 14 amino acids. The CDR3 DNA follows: TGCGCCAGCAGCTTAGACCCCTTCGACCAGCCCCAGCATTTT. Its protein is CASSLDPFDQPQHF.

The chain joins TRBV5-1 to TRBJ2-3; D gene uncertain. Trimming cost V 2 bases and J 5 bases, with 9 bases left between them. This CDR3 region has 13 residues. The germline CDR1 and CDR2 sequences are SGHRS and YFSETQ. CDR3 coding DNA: TGCGCCAGCAGCTTTCCCTCGGGAGATACGCAGTATTTT. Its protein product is CASSFPSGDTQYF.

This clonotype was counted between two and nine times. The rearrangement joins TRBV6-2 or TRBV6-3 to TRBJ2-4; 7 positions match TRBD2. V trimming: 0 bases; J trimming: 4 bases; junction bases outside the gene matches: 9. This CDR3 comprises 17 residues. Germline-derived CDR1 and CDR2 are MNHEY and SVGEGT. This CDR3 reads CASSYSISSGEKNIQYF. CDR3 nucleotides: TGTGCCAGCAGTTACTCGATATCTAGCGGAGAAAAAAACATTCAGTACTTC.

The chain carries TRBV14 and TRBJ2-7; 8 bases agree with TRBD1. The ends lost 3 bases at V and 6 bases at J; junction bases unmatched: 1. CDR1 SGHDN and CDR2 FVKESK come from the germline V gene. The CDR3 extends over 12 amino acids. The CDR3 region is CASSQDRVEQYF. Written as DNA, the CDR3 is TGTGCCAGCAGCCAGGACAGGGTCGAGCAGTACTTC. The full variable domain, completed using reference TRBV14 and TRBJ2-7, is EAGVTQFPSHSVIEKGQTVTLRCDPISGHDNLYWYRRVMGKEIKFLLHFVKESKQDESGMPNNRFLAERTGGTYSTLKVQPAELEDSGVYFCASSQDRVEQYFGPGTRLTVT.

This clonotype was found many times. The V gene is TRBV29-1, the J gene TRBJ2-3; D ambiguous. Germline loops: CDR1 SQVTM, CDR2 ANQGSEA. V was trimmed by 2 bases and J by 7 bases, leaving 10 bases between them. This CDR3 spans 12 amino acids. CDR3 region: CSVESLRYTQYF. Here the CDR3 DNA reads TGCAGCGTTGAATCTCTTCGGTATACGCAGTATTTT.

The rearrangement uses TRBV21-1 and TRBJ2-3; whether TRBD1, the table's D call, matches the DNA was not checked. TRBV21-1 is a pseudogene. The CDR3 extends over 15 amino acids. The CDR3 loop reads CASSKSRGPGDTQYF. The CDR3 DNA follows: TGTGCCAGCAGCAAGAGTAGGGGGCCCGGCGATACGCAGTATTTT.

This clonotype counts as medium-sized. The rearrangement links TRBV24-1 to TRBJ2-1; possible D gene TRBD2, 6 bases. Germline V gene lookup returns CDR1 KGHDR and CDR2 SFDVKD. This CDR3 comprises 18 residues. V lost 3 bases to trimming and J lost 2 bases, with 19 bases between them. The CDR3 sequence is CATSDPDSGVGAYNEQFF. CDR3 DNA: TGTGCCACCAGTGATCCAGACTCGGGAGTGGGGGCCTACAATGAGCAGTTCTTC.

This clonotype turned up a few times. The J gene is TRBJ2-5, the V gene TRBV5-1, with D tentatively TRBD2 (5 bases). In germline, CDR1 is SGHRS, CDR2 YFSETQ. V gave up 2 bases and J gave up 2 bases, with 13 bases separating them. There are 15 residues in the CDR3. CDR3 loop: CASSLNAGIQETQYF. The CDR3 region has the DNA TGCGCCAGCAGCTTAAATGCCGGGATTCAAGAGACCCAGTACTTC.

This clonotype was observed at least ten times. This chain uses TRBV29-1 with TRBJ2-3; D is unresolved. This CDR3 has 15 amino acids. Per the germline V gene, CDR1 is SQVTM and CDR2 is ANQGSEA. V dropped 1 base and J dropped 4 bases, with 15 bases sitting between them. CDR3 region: CSVEVPEFGPDTQYF. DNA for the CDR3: TGCAGCGTTGAAGTTCCGGAATTCGGCCCAGATACGCAGTATTTT.

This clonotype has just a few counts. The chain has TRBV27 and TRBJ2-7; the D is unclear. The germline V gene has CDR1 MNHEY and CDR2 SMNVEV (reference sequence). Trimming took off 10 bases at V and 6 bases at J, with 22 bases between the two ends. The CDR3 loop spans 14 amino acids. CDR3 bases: TGTGCCACCGAGACTCGAGCGTTAGCTTGCGAGCAGTACTTC. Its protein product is CATETRALACEQYF.

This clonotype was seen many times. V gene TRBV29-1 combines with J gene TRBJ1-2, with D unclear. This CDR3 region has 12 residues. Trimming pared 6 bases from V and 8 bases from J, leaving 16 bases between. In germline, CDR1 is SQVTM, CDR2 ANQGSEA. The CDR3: CSVRVGSRGYTF. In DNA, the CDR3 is TGCAGCGTCCGGGTTGGCTCGCGGGGCTACACCTTC. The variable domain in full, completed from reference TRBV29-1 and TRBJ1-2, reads SAVISQKPSRDICQRGTSLTIQCQVDSQVTMMFWYRQQPGQSLTLIATANQGSEATYESGFVIDKFPISRPNLTFSTLTVSNMSPEDSSIYLCSVRVGSRGYTFGSGTRLTVV.

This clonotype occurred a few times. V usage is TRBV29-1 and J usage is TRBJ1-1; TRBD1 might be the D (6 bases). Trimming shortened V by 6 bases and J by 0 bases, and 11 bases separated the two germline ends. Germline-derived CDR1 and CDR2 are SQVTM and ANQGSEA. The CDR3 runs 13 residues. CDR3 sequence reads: CSVRRGMNTEAFF. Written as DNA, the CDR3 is TGCAGCGTCAGGAGGGGGATGAACACTGAAGCTTTCTTT.

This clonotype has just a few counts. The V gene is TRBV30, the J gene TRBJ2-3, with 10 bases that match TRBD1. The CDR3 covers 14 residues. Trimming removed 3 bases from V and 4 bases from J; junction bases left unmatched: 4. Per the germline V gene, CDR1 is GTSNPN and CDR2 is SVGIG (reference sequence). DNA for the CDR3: TGTGCCTGGAGGATGGGACAGGGGCCAGATACGCAGTATTTT. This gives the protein CAWRMGQGPDTQYF. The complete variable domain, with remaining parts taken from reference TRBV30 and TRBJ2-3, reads SQTIHQWPATLVQPVGSPLSLECTVEGTSNPNLYWYRQAAGRGLQLLFYSVGIGQISSEVPQNLSASRPQDRQFILSSKKLLLSDSGFYLCAWRMGQGPDTQYFGPGTRLTVL.

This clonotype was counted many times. The CDR3 spells CSARQGTMNTEAFF. CDR3 bases: TGCAGTGCTAGACAGGGAACAATGAACACTGAAGCTTTCTTT. V and J are TRBV20-1 and TRBJ1-1, with D possibly matching TRBD1 (5 bases). The germline gives CDR1 DFQATT, CDR2 SNEGSKA (reference sequence). Trimming shortened V by 2 bases and J by 0 bases, and 10 bases separated the two germline ends. The CDR3 consists of 14 residues.

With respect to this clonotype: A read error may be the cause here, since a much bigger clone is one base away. In nucleotides, the CDR3 is TGCAGTGCTAGAGATCCCACGGGGCGGGGGTCGAACGAGCAGTACTTC. It is translated as CSARDPTGRGSNEQYF. The chain is built from TRBV20-1 and TRBJ2-7; 7 bases agree with TRBD2. This CDR3 comprises 16 residues. The J segment lost 5 bases and the V segment lost 0 bases, leaving 13 bases of the junction unmatched. The germline CDR1 and CDR2 sequences are DFQATT and SNEGSKA (reference sequence).

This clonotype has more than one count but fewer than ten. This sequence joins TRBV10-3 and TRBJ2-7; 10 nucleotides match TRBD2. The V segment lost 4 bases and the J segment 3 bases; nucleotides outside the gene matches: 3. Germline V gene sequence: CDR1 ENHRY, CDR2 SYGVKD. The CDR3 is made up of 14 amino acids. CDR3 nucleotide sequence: TGTGCCATCAGTGTTTCTAGCGGGGGCTACGAGCAGTACTTC. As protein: CAISVSSGGYEQYF.

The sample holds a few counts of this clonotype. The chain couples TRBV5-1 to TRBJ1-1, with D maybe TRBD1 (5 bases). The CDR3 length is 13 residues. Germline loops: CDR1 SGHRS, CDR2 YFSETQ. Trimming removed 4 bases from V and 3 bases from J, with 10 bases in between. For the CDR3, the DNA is TGCGCCAGCAGCGTTGACAGACACACTGAAGCTTTCTTT. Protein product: CASSVDRHTEAFF.

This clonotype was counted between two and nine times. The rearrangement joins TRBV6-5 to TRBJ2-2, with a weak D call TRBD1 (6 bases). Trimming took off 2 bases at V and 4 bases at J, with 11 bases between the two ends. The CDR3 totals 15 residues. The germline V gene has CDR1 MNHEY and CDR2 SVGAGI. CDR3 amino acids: CASSYNGQTTGELFF. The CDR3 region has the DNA TGTGCCAGCAGTTACAATGGACAGACCACCGGGGAGCTGTTTTTT.

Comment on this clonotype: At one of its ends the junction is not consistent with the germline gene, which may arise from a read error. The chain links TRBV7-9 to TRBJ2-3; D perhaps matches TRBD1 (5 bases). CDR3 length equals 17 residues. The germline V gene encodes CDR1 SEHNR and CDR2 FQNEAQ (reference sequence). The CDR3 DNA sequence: TGTGCCAGCAGGTTAGAATATTCCCCCCAGGGAATAGATACGCAGTATTTT. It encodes CASRLEYSPQGIDTQYF.

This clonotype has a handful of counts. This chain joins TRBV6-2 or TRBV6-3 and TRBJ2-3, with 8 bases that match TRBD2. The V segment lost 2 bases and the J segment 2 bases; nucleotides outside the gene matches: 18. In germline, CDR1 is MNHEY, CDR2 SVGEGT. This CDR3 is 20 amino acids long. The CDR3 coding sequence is TGTGCCAGCAGTTACAACCGGGGGGCTCCAGCGGGGGCCCTCACAGATACGCAGTATTTT. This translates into CASSYNRGAPAGALTDTQYF.

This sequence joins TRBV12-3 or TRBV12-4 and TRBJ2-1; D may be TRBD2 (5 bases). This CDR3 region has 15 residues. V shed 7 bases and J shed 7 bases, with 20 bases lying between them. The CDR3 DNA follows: TGTGCCAGCAAGACCGGACTCCCGGGGTCAAATGAGCAGTTCTTC. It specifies CASKTGLPGSNEQFF.

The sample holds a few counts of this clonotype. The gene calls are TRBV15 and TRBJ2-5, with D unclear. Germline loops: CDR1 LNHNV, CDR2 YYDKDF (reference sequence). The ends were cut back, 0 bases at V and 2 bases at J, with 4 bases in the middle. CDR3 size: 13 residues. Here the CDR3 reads CATSRDNQETQYF. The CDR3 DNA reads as TGTGCCACCAGCAGAGATAATCAAGAGACCCAGTACTTC.